This TCR beta chain stems from a study of shared clonotypes between healthy human individuals. Study overall: Ranging from 18 to 49 in age, donors were a couple of women and a few men. CD4 naive and memory got three plates each, CD8 naive two, CD8 memory one. Study results and limitations: When naive CD4 clonotypes were compared across a handful of donors, approximately 5% were shared.

The CDR3 covers 13 residues. Trimming pared 3 bases from V and 7 bases from J, leaving 9 bases between. Germline V gene lookup returns CDR1 ENHRY and CDR2 SYGVKD. As regards this clone: Its specificity is not known.

Positive CCR7 selection of CD45RO-negative cells yielded the naive CD8 cells, and terminally differentiated effector memory CD45RA+ cells were excluded. Everyone who donated was a Caucasian adult who lived in Nashville, Tennessee. Using immunoSEQ multiplex PCR, the repertoire was profiled, and TCRdb retains in-frame clones only, with some absent. Altogether millions of clones are present, over 85% being singletons, with the ten largest covering approximately 1.2%. Material: naive CD8+ T cells sorted from blood. The TCR originated in a man aged 18 to 29 in good health. The gene calls are TRBV10-3 and TRBJ2-2; D may be TRBD1 (5 bases). The CDR3 coding sequence is TGTGCCATCAGTGATGTACAGGACGGGGAGCTGTTTTTT. Protein sequence: CAISDVQDGELFF.